A selection of T cell receptor beta chains follows, all from one sample in a study of T cell changes during pregnancy in multiple sclerosis. Repertoires were generated with immunoSEQ multiplex PCR, while TCRdb's copy carries only in-frame clones and drops some. Of 90,000 to 100,000 clones in the sample, about 93% were seen once. The source material was peripheral blood, sampled in the first trimester of pregnancy. These receptors all stem from a female donor with multiple sclerosis, enrolled in a pregnancy study. CDR3s include the opening cysteine and the closing phenylalanine or tryptophan. A D gene is named only where the DNA matches it firmly. Clone size is stated in some rows and not others, as once, few, many or a class when expanded.

d_call clone_size j_call v_call cdr3_length cdr3_nt cdr3_aa
- - TRBJ2-1 TRBV7-2 13 TGTGCCAGCAGCGAAAACAGGGTCTCGCGGCAGTTCTTC CASSENRVSRQFF
TRBD2 - TRBJ2-2 TRBV7-3 15 TGTGCCAGCAGCTTAAGCGGGGGGGCCGACGGGGAGCTGTTTTTT CASSLSGGADGELFF
- - TRBJ2-3 TRBV5-1 11 TGCGCCAGCAGCTCTTTAGATACGCAGTATTTT CASSSLDTQYF
- - TRBJ2-1 TRBV19 13 TGTGCCAGTAGCCCGCCCCCCGGCAATGAGCAGTTCTTC CASSPPPGNEQFF
TRBD2 - TRBJ2-7 TRBV11-2 15 TGTGCCAGCAGCTTAGTTGGGTGGGGGGGTGCCGAGCAGTACTTC CASSLVGWGGAEQYF
- few TRBJ1-1 TRBV11-2 15 TGTGCCAGCAGCTTGTCCCTACAGGGTACCACTGAAGCTTTCTTT CASSLSLQGTTEAFF
- - TRBJ2-3 TRBV7-3 15 TGTGCCAGCAGCTTAACGACGGGGGGCACGGATACGCAGTATTTT CASSLTTGGTDTQYF
- - TRBJ1-6 TRBV27 14 TGTGCCAGCAGTTTATCGGCGGCTAATTCACCCCTCCACTTT CASSLSAANSPLHF
TRBD1 few TRBJ1-5 TRBV9 15 TGTGCCAGCAGCGGAGGGACAGGGTACGATCAGCCCCAGCATTTT CASSGGTGYDQPQHF
TRBD1 - TRBJ2-3 TRBV18 14 TGTGCCAGCTCACGCGACAGGGGTCAAGATACGCAGTATTTT CASSRDRGQDTQYF
TRBD2 - TRBJ2-1 TRBV9 16 TGTGCCAGCAGCGTAACTAGCGGGGAGGACTACAATGAGCAGTTCTTC CASSVTSGEDYNEQFF
- - TRBJ2-1 TRBV6-5 12 TGTGCCAGCAGTTACGGGGCCAATGAGCAGTTCTTC CASSYGANEQFF
- - TRBJ1-5 TRBV2 13 TGTGCCAGCAGAAGGTGGGTCAGGCAGCCCCAGCATTTT CASRRWVRQPQHF
TRBD1 - TRBJ2-5 TRBV5-6 15 TGTGCCAGCAGCTTGTTGGGCAGGGGGCAAGAGACCCAGTACTTC CASSLLGRGQETQYF
TRBD1 - TRBJ1-1 TRBV5-1 15 TGCGCCAGCGGAACCCGACAGGGTATGAACACTGAAGCTTTCTTT CASGTRQGMNTEAFF
- - TRBJ1-6 TRBV9 16 TGTGCCAGCAGCTCTAGGCCAGGGGTTCTAGGTTCACCCCTCCACTTT CASSSRPGVLGSPLHF
TRBD1 - TRBJ2-6 TRBV15 18 TGTGCCACCAGCAATCGCCGGGACAGGGTCGCTGGGGCCAACGTCCTGACTTTC CATSNRRDRVAGANVLTF
- - TRBJ2-2 TRBV6-5 14 TGTGCCAGCAACGAGGGGGGGGCCACCGGGGAGCTGTTTTTT CASNEGGATGELFF
- - TRBJ2-5 TRBV7-9 15 TGTGCCAGCAGCTTAGCGGGCAGGGGGGAGGAGACCCAGTACTTC CASSLAGRGEETQYF
- - TRBJ1-1 TRBV5-4 15 TGTGCCAGCAGCTCCCTTGGTCGGGAAGGGACTGAAGCTTTCTTT CASSSLGREGTEAFF
TRBD1 - TRBJ1-2 TRBV7-2 16 TGTGCCAGCAGACTCCCAGCTGAGGACAGGGGCTATGGCTACACCTTC CASRLPAEDRGYGYTF
- - TRBJ2-2 TRBV27 12 TGTGCCAGCAGTCCCCCGGGCGGGGAGCTGTTTTTT CASSPPGGELFF